This is a list of T cell receptor beta chains from one sample in a study of blood T cell repertoires in COVID-19. Libraries were prepared by immunoSEQ multiplex PCR; TCRdb keeps only in-frame clonotypes and omits some of them. The sample holds roughly 220,000 clones; around nine tenths are singletons and the top ten take approximately 2.9%. The sequenced material came from peripheral blood. These receptors originate from a man in his sixties with acute or convalescent COVID-19. CDR3s include the opening cysteine and the closing phenylalanine or tryptophan. D genes are given only for firm matches. The size of a clone is reported for some rows only, either as once, few or many, or as a class for expanded clones.

-	TRBV19	-	TRBJ1-5	TGTGCCAGTAGTATAGACGGGGGTAGCAATCAGCCCCAGCATTTT	CASSIDGGSNQPQHF
-	TRBV9	TRBD1	TRBJ2-7	TGTGCCAGCAGCGTAGGTTCGAGGGGGCCTTCGGAGCAGTACTTC	CASSVGSRGPSEQYF
once	TRBV18	-	TRBJ1-5	TGTGCCAGCTCACCCTCAGGGCGGGACCAGCCCCAGCATTTT	CASSPSGRDQPQHF
-	TRBV5-4	TRBD1	TRBJ2-7	TGTGCCAGCAGCCGCGCCGGGACAGGGGTTCCCTACGAGCAGTACTTC	CASSRAGTGVPYEQYF
-	TRBV3-1/TRBV3-2	TRBD1	TRBJ1-1	TGTGCCAGCAGCCAGAAAGGACAGGGGGCTGAAGCTTTCTTT	CASSQKGQGAEAFF
-	TRBV30	TRBD2	TRBJ2-7	TGTGCCTGGATGCCCCCTAAGCCTAGCGGAGAGCAGTACTTC	CAWMPPKPSGEQYF
-	TRBV28	TRBD1	TRBJ1-2	TGTGCCAGCGGGCCGACAGGGGTCTATGGCTACACCTTC	CASGPTGVYGYTF
few	TRBV7-9	TRBD1	TRBJ1-2	TGTGCCAGCAGCTTACCGGACAGGGGCTATGGCTACACCTTC	CASSLPDRGYGYTF
-	TRBV18	-	TRBJ2-5	TGTGCCAGCTCATGGGGCAGTCAAGAGACCCAGTACTTC	CASSWGSQETQYF
once	TRBV10-3	-	TRBJ1-2	TGTGCCATCAGTGAGGACGCGGTATATGGCTACACCTTC	CAISEDAVYGYTF
once	TRBV12-3/TRBV12-4	-	TRBJ2-3	TGTGCCAGCAGGGTCGCGGGCACAGATACGCAGTATTTT	CASRVAGTDTQYF
-	TRBV9	TRBD1	TRBJ1-2	TGTGCCAGCAGCGCGGGACAGGAGTATGGCTACACCTTC	CASSAGQEYGYTF
-	TRBV6-7	-	TRBJ2-7	TGTGCCAGCAGTGCGGTAGAACACGAGCAGTACTTC	CASSAVEHEQYF
few	TRBV5-6	TRBD1	TRBJ2-5	TGTGCCAGCAGCTTGGCCGGGCAGGGGGCCGAGACCCAGTACTTC	CASSLAGQGAETQYF
-	TRBV6-4	TRBD2	TRBJ2-5	TGTGCCAGCAGCCTACGGGGGGGGGAGACCCAGTACTTC	CASSLRGGETQYF
few	TRBV5-1	-	TRBJ2-2	TGCGCCAGCCGCAGGGTTTTGAACACCGGGGAGCTGTTTTTT	CASRRVLNTGELFF
-	TRBV6-4	TRBD1	TRBJ1-2	TGTGCCAGCAGTGACTCGGGGGGACAGGGTATTGGCTATGGCTACACCTTC	CASSDSGGQGIGYGYTF
-	TRBV15	TRBD1	TRBJ1-2	TGTGCCACCAGCAGCCCGACAGGGCCCAACTATGGCTACACCTTC	CATSSPTGPNYGYTF
-	TRBV27	TRBD2	TRBJ2-5	TGTGCCAGCAGTTTAAGCCGGGGGGAAGAGACCCAGTACTTC	CASSLSRGEETQYF
few	TRBV14	-	TRBJ1-2	TGTGCCAGCAGACCCGGGGGGCGAGGTGGTGGCTACACCTTC	CASRPGGRGGGYTF
once	TRBV28	-	TRBJ1-6	TGTGCCAGCAGTCCCGACCTAGGATCACCCCTCCACTTT	CASSPDLGSPLHF
-	TRBV9	-	TRBJ2-7	TGTGCCAGCAGCATAGTCCCGAGTTCCTACGAGCAGTACTTC	CASSIVPSSYEQYF
few	TRBV11-1	-	TRBJ1-1	TGTGCCAGCAGCTCCCGCGGGGGGCCGAACACTGAAGCTTTCTTT	CASSSRGGPNTEAFF
-	TRBV6-2/TRBV6-3	TRBD1	TRBJ1-6	TGTGCCAGCAGTTACTCTGGACAGGGGGCTAATTCACCCCTCCACTTT	CASSYSGQGANSPLHF
-	TRBV12-3/TRBV12-4	TRBD1	TRBJ2-7	TGTGCCAGCAGTATCAAACAGGGGGGCGAGCAGTACTTC	CASSIKQGGEQYF
-	TRBV5-1	-	TRBJ2-3	TGCGCCAGCAGCTTGTTCGGCAGGGGCACAGATACGCAGTATTTT	CASSLFGRGTDTQYF
-	TRBV6-5	-	TRBJ1-1	TGTGCCAGCAGACCCCTCGGTAGCCTCCCTGAAGCTTTCTTT	CASRPLGSLPEAFF
-	TRBV27	TRBD2	TRBJ2-3	TGTGCCAGCAGTTTATATCTAGCGGGGGGAACAGATACGCAGTATTTT	CASSLYLAGGTDTQYF
-	TRBV19	-	TRBJ2-5	TGTGCCAGCAACAAGGGGCTAAGGGCCCAAGAGACCCAGTACTTC	CASNKGLRAQETQYF
-	TRBV14	TRBD2	TRBJ2-1	TGTGCCAGCAGCCCGCTAGCGGGGTCCTACAATGAGCAGTTCTTC	CASSPLAGSYNEQFF
-	TRBV25-1	TRBD2	TRBJ2-3	TGTGCCAGCAGTGGCGGGGGGGATACGCAGTATTTT	CASSGGGDTQYF
-	TRBV7-2	-	TRBJ1-2	TGTGCCAGCAGCTTATCCGCAGGGGCGCAGTCTAACTATGGCTACACCTTC	CASSLSAGAQSNYGYTF
-	TRBV6-5	TRBD1	TRBJ1-6	TGTGCCAGCACCCAACAGGGGACAGGGGCGTCACCCCTCCACTTT	CASTQQGTGASPLHF
once	TRBV14	TRBD1	TRBJ1-2	TGTGCCAGCAGCCCGGGACAGGTGAGGAGCTATGGCTACACCTTC	CASSPGQVRSYGYTF
-	TRBV25-1	TRBD1	TRBJ1-1	TGTGCCAGCAGTCCCCGCCGGGACAGGGAGAACACTGAAGCTTTCTTT	CASSPRRDRENTEAFF
-	TRBV4-1	-	TRBJ2-7	TGCGCCAGCAGCCGAAAACTCGACAGCCAATTCTACGAGCAGTACTTC	CASSRKLDSQFYEQYF
-	TRBV27	-	TRBJ1-2	TGTGCCAGCAGTTTATCGAGCGCGGGTGGCTACACCTTC	CASSLSSAGGYTF
-	TRBV6-6	-	TRBJ1-2	TGTGCCAGCGGAGACGGCTATGGCTACACCTTC	CASGDGYGYTF
once	TRBV9	TRBD2	TRBJ2-2	TGTGCCAGCAGCGTAGCCGGTCTAGCGGGGAGATACACCGGGGAGCTGTTTTTT	CASSVAGLAGRYTGELFF
-	TRBV19	-	TRBJ1-1	TGTGCCAGTAGTCTCGGACAGCGAAACACTGAAGCTTTCTTT	CASSLGQRNTEAFF
-	TRBV5-5	-	TRBJ1-1	TGTGCCAGCAGCCCTACAGGGCTCGGAAACACTGAAGCTTTCTTT	CASSPTGLGNTEAFF
-	TRBV9	TRBD1	TRBJ2-3	TGTGCCAGCAGCCCCATTAGGGGGCAACAGGGTACGCAGTATTTT	CASSPIRGQQGTQYF
few	TRBV7-9	TRBD1	TRBJ1-1	TGTGCCAGCAGCCCTCGACAGGGAAAGAACACTGAAGCTTTCTTT	CASSPRQGKNTEAFF
-	TRBV28	TRBD1	TRBJ2-3	TGTGCCAGCGGGACAGGTCCCACAGATACGCAGTATTTT	CASGTGPTDTQYF
-	TRBV19	-	TRBJ1-1	TGTGCCAGTAGTGACAGGAGACGGGTGAACACTGAAGCTTTCTTT	CASSDRRRVNTEAFF
-	TRBV28	-	TRBJ1-1	TGTGCCAGCCCACCGGCAGGGGCCTCCGCTGAAGCTTTCTTT	CASPPAGASAEAFF
-	TRBV5-4	TRBD1	TRBJ1-6	TGTGCCAGCAGAAGGGTCGGGACAGGTCGAAATTCACCCCTCCACTTT	CASRRVGTGRNSPLHF
few	TRBV6-1	TRBD2	TRBJ2-7	TGTGCCAGCAGTGAATATATAGCGGGGGCCGCCTACGAGCAGTACTTC	CASSEYIAGAAYEQYF